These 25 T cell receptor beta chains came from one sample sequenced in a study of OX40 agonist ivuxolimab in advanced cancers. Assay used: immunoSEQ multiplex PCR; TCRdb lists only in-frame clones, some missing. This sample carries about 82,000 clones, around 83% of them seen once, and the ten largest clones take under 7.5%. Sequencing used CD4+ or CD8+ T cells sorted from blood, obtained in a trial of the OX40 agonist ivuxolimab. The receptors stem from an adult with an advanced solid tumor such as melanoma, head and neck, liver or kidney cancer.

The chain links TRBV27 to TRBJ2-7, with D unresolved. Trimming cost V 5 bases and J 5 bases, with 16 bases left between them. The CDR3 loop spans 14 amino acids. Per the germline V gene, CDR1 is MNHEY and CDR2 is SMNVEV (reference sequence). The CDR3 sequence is CASSKTRVTHEQYF. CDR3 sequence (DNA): TGTGCCAGCAGTAAAACTCGGGTAACCCACGAGCAGTACTTC.

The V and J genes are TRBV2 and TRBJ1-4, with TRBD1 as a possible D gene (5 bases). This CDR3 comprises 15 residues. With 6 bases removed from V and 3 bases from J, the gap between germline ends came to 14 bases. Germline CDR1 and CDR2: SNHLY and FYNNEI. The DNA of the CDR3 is TGTGCCAGCAGCCCGATGACAGCAGCTAATGAAAAACTGTTTTTT. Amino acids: CASSPMTAANEKLFF.

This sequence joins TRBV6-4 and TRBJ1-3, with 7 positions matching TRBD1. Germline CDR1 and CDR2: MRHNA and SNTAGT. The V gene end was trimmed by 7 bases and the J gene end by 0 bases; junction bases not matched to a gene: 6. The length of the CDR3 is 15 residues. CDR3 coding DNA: TGTGCCAGCACCCTGGGGGACAGCTCTGGAAACACCATATATTTT. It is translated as CASTLGDSSGNTIYF.

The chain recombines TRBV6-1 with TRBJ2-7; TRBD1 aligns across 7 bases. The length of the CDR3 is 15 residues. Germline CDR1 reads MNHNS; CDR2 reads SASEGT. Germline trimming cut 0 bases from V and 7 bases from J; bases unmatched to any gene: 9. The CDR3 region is CASSEARLTGEEQYF. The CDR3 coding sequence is TGTGCCAGCAGTGAAGCACGGTTAACAGGGGAAGAGCAGTACTTC.

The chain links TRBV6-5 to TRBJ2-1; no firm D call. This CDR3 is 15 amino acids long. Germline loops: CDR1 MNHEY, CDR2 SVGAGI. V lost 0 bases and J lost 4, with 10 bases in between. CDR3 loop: CASSYSIIGYNEQFF. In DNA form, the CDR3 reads TGTGCCAGCAGTTACTCGATTATAGGATACAATGAGCAGTTCTTC.

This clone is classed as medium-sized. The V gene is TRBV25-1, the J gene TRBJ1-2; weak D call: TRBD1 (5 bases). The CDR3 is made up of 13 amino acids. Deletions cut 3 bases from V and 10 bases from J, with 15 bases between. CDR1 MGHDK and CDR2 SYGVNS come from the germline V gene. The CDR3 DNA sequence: TGTGCCAGCAGTGATGCGGCAGGGTCTCTCTACACCTTC. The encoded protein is CASSDAAGSLYTF.

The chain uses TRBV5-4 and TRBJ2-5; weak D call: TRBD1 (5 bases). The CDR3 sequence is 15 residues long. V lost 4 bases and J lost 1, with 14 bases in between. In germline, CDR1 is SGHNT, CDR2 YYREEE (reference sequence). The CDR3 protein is CASSGAGSVQETQYF. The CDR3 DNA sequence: TGTGCCAGCAGCGGCGCAGGGTCGGTCCAAGAGACCCAGTACTTC.

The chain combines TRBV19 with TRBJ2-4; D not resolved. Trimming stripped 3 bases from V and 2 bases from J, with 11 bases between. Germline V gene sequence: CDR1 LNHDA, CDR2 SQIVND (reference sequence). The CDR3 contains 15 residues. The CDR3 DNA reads TGTGCCAGTAGTATTGGACGGCGGTCCAAAAACATTCAGTACTTC. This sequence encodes CASSIGRRSKNIQYF.

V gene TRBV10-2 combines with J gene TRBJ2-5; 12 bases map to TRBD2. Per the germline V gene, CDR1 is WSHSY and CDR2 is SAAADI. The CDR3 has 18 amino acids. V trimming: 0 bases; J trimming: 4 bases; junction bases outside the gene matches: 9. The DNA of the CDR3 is TGCGCCAGCAGTGAGTCGAGTTGGCTAGCGGGAGGGCGAGAGACCCAGTACTTC. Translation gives CASSESSWLAGGRETQYF.

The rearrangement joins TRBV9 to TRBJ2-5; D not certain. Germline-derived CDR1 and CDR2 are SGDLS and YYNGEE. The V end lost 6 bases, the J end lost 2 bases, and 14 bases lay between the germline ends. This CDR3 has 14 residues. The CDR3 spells CASTVGVGQETQYF. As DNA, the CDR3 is TGTGCCAGCACGGTTGGGGTGGGACAAGAGACCCAGTACTTC.

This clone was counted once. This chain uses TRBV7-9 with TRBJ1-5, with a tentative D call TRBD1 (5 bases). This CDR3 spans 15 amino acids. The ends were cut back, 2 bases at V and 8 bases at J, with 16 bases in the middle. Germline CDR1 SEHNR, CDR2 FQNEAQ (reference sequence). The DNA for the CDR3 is TGTGCCAGCAGCTTACAGGGTTGGGAGAAGGAGCCCCAGCATTTT. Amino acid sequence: CASSLQGWEKEPQHF. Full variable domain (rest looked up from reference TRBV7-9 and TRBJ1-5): DTGVSQNPRHKITKRGQNVTFRCDPISEHNRLYWYRQTLGQGPEFLTYFQNEAQLEKSRLLSDRFSAERPKGSFSTLEIQRTEQGDSAMYLCASSLQGWEKEPQHFGDGTRLSIL.

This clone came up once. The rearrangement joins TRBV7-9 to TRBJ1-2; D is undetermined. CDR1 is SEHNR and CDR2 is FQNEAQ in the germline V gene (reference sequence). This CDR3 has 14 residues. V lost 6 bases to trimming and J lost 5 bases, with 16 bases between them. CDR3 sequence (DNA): TGTGCCAGCAGGCCCCATTGGGAAAATTATGGCTACACCTTC. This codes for CASRPHWENYGYTF. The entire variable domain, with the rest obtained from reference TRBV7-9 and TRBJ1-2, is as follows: DTGVSQNPRHKITKRGQNVTFRCDPISEHNRLYWYRQTLGQGPEFLTYFQNEAQLEKSRLLSDRFSAERPKGSFSTLEIQRTEQGDSAMYLCASRPHWENYGYTFGSGTRLTVV.

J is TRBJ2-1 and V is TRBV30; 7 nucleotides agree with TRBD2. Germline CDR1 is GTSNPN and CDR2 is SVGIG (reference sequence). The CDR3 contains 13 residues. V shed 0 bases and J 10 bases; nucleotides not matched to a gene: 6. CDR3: CAWSVLIGGEQFF. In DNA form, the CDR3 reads TGTGCCTGGAGTGTACTTATCGGGGGGGAGCAGTTCTTC.

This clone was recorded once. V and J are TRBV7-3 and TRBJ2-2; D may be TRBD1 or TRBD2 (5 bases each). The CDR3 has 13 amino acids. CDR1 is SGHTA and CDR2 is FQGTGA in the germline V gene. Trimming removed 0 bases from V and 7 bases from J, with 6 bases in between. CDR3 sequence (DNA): TGTGCCAGCAGCTTAACGGGGGTCGGGGAGCTGTTTTTT. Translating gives CASSLTGVGELFF. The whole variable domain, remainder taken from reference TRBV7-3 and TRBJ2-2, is GAGVSQTPSNKVTEKGKYVELRCDPISGHTALYWYRQSLGQGPEFLIYFQGTGAADDSGLPNDRFFAVRPEGSVSTLKIQRTERGDSAVYLCASSLTGVGELFFGEGSRLTVL.

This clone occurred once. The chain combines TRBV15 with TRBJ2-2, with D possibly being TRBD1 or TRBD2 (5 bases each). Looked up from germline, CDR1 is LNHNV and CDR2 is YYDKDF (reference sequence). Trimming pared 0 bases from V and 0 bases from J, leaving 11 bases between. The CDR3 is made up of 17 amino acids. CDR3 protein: CATSRDRGTANTGELFF. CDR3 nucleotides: TGTGCCACCAGCAGAGACCGAGGGACGGCGAACACCGGGGAGCTGTTTTTT.

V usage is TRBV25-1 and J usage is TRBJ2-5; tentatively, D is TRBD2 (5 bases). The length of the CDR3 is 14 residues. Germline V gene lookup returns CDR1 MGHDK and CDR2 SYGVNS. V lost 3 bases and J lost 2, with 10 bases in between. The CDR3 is CASSDDYLQETQYF. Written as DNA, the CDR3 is TGTGCCAGCAGTGACGACTATTTACAAGAGACCCAGTACTTC.

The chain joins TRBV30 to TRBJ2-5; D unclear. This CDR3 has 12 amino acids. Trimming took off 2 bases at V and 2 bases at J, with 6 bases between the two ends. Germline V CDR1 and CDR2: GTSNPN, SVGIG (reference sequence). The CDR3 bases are TGTGCCTGGAGTAAGGGACAAGAGACCCAGTACTTC. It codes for CAWSKGQETQYF.

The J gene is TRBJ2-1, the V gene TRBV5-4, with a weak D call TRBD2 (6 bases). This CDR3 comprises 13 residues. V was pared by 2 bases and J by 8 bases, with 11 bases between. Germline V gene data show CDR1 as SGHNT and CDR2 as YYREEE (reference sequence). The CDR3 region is CASSFAGGDEQFF. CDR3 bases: TGTGCCAGCAGCTTTGCCGGGGGAGATGAGCAGTTCTTC.

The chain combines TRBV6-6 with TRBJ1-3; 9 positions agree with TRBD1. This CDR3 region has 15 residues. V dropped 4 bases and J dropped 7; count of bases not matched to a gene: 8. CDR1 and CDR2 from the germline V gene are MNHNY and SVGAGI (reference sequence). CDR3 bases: TGTGCCAGCAGTTTCGGACAGGGGCAGAGGAACACCATATATTTT. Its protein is CASSFGQGQRNTIYF.

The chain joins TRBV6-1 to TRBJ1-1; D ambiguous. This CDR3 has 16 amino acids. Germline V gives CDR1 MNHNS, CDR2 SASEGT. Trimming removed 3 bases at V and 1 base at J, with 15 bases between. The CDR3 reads CASSDVQGIPNTEAFF. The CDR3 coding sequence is TGTGCCAGCAGTGATGTTCAAGGTATTCCGAACACTGAAGCTTTCTTT.

The CDR3 region is CASSLATSGGYEQYF. For the CDR3, the DNA is TGTGCCAGCAGCTTGGCGACTAGCGGAGGCTACGAGCAGTACTTC. The chain combines TRBV5-5 with TRBJ2-7; 9 bases map to TRBD2. Germline values: CDR1 SGHKS, CDR2 YYEKEE (reference sequence). Germline trimming cut 0 bases from V and 3 bases from J; bases unmatched to any gene: 4. This CDR3 region has 15 residues.

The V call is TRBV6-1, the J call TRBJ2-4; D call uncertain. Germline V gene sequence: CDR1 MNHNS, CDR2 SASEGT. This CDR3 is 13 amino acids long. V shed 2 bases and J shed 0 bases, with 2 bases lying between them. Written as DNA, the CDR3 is TGTGCCAGCAGTGAATTAGCCAAAAACATTCAGTACTTC. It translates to CASSELAKNIQYF.

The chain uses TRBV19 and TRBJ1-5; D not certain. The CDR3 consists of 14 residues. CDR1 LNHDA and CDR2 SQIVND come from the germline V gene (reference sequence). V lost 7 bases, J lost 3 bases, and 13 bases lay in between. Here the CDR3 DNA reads TGTGCCAGTAAGGCGAGCGGGGACAATCAGCCCCAGCATTTT. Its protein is CASKASGDNQPQHF. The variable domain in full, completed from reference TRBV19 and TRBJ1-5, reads DGGITQSPKYLFRKEGQNVTLSCEQNLNHDAMYWYRQDPGQGLRLIYYSQIVNDFQKGDIAEGYSVSREKKESFPLTVTSAQKNPTAFYLCASKASGDNQPQHFGDGTRLSIL.

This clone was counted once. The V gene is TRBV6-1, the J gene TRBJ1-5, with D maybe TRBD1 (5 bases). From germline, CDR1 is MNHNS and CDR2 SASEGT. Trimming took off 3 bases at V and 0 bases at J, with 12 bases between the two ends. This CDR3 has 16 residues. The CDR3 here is CASSEWGRRSNQPQHF. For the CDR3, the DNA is TGTGCCAGCAGTGAGTGGGGGAGACGTAGCAATCAGCCCCAGCATTTT.

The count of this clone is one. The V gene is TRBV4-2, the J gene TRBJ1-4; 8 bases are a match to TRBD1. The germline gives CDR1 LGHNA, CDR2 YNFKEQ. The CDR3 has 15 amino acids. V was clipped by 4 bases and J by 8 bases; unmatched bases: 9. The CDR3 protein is CASSPYDRGGEKLFF. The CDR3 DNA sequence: TGTGCCAGCAGCCCTTACGACAGGGGAGGAGAAAAACTGTTTTTT.